This T cell receptor (beta chain) came from a study of breast tumors, draining lymph nodes, adjacent tissues. Breast cancer patients provided tissue from their axillary draining lymph nodes. TCRdb reprocessed the multiplex PCR reads with MiXCR, giving one entry per CDR3 protein. Of about 100,000 distinct CDR3 sequences listed, approximately 21% are singletons. This CDR3 region has 12 residues. V was pared by 3 bases and J by 5 bases, with 7 bases between. Germline loops: CDR1 SQVTM, CDR2 ANQGSEA. This clonotype occurred many times. This TCR derives from a female donor with breast cancer. Some clones in this sample may be carry-over from other donors' samples. This rearrangement joins TRBV29-1 to TRBJ2-2; D possibly uses TRBD1 or TRBD2 (5 bases each). Sequences were obtained from axillary lymph node tissue. CDR3 sequence reads: CSVDGATGELFF. CDR3 in DNA: TGCAGCGTTGACGGGGCAACCGGGGAGCTGTTTTTT.